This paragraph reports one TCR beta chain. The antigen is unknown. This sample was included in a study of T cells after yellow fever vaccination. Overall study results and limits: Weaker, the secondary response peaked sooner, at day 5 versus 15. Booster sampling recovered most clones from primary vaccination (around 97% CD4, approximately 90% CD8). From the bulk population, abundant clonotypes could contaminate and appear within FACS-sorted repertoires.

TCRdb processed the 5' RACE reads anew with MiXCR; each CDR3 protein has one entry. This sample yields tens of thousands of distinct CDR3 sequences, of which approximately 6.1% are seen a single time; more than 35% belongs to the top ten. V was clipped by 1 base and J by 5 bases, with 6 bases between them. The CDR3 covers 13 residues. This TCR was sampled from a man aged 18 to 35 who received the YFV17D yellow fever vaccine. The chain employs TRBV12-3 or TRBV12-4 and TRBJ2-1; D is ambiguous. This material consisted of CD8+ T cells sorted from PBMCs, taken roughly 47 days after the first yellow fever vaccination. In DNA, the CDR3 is TGTGCCAGCAGTTTAGGGGGTGACAATGAGCAGTTCTTC. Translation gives CASSLGGDNEQFF.